A selection of T cell receptor beta chains follows, all from one sample in a study of blood T cells in healthy people across ages. Each CDR3 protein gets one entry after TCRdb re-called the 5' RACE reads with MiXCR. The sample has 1.8 million or so distinct CDR3 sequences, about 39% seen once; the top ten hold around 23%. The sequenced sample consisted of blood. These receptors originate from a human donor in good health. The CDR3 runs from the conserved cysteine through the conserved F or W. The D gene is left open where the match is weak. Clone size is shown for a subset of rows, as once, few, many or a class of expanded clone.

TRBJ2-6,TRBV25-1,TRBD1,.,CASSEDRHLNVLTF,TGTGCCAGCAGTGAGGACAGGCACCTCAACGTCCTGACTTTC
TRBJ1-2,TRBV7-2,.,once,CASSLDGGWSYGYTF,TGTGCCAGCAGCTTAGATGGGGGGTGGTCCTATGGCTACACCTTC
TRBJ2-6,TRBV2,.,.,CASSGRDGVRGVNVLTF,TGTGCCAGCAGTGGGAGGGACGGGGTGCGTGGGGTCAACGTCCTGACTTTC
TRBJ1-5,TRBV29-1,TRBD1,.,CGVEDRDDQPQHF,TGCGGCGTGGAGGACAGGGACGATCAGCCCCAGCATTTT
TRBJ2-3,TRBV18,TRBD1,.,CASSPQDRGRGGQYF,TGTGCCAGCTCACCCCAAGACAGGGGGCGAGGGGGGCAGTATTTT
TRBJ2-1,TRBV19,.,.,CASSIGQPAYNEQFF,TGTGCCAGTAGTATAGGCCAGCCGGCCTACAATGAGCAGTTCTTC
TRBJ1-1,TRBV7-2,.,once,CASSWRGGDTEAFF,TGTGCCAGCAGCTGGAGGGGAGGGGACACTGAAGCTTTCTTT
TRBJ2-3,TRBV20-1,TRBD1,.,CSVIRQGPRDTQYF,TGCAGTGTTATCAGACAGGGACCCAGAGATACGCAGTATTTT
TRBJ2-3,TRBV13,.,.,CASSSTRNADTQYF,TGTGCCAGCAGCTCAACTAGGAACGCAGATACGCAGTATTTT
TRBJ1-6,TRBV6-1,.,.,CASSHGTQGKPYNSPLHF,TGTGCCAGCAGTCATGGGACCCAAGGGAAGCCTTATAATTCACCCCTCCACTTT
TRBJ2-3,TRBV6-5,.,.,CASSYSPLVGEDTQYF,TGTGCCAGCAGTTACTCCCCACTAGTGGGGGAAGATACGCAGTATTTT
TRBJ1-2,TRBV19,.,.,CASSMENYGYTF,TGTGCCAGTAGTATGGAAAACTATGGCTACACCTTC
TRBJ2-7,TRBV5-1,.,.,CASSFGEANEQYF,TGCGCCAGCAGCTTCGGAGAGGCCAACGAGCAGTACTTC
TRBJ2-3,TRBV4-3,.,.,CASSQLAEGTDTQYF,TGCGCCAGCAGCCAATTAGCGGAGGGCACAGATACGCAGTATTTT
TRBJ2-5,TRBV10-3,.,.,CAISFNGEVQETQYF,TGTGCCATCTCATTCAACGGGGAGGTACAAGAGACCCAGTACTTC
TRBJ1-2,TRBV7-2,.,.,CASSLDFQPRFYGYTF,TGTGCCAGCAGCTTAGATTTCCAGCCTCGGTTCTATGGCTACACCTTC
TRBJ2-4,TRBV7-2,TRBD2,.,CASSLAGGERQYF,TGTGCCAGCAGCTTAGCGGGGGGGGAACGGCAGTACTTC